The clone carrying this TCR beta chain was picked up one time. This specimen comes from a study of shared T cell receptors in the human thymus. The repertoire was sequenced with immunoSEQ multiplex PCR; TCRdb's copy has only in-frame clones and lacks some. In the table there are about 660,000 clones, approximately 88% of which are singletons. These data were likewise used in another study, on human thymus T cells. That work states: Resections that were taken during corrective heart surgery supplied the thymus tissue. Blood and thymic repertoires both appeared biased in V and J gene usage. Highly overlapping thymic repertoires among unrelated individuals were reported in related research.

The sample taken for sequencing was thymocytes. The receptor comes from a boy less than two years old with a congenital heart defect.

CDR3 in DNA: TGTGCCAGCAGCACGGGACAGTCGGTGCTTCGTGGCTACACCTTC. Translating gives CASSTGQSVLRGYTF. The gene calls are TRBV5-6 and TRBJ1-2; 7 bases are shared with TRBD1. CDR1 is SGHDT and CDR2 is YYEEEE in the germline V gene. CDR3 size: 15 residues. V shed 4 bases, J shed 7 bases, and the junction held 13 bases outside the gene matches.